The 28 T cell receptor beta chains below were found in one sample sequenced in a study of prognosis after radiotherapy for stage I lung cancer. Template was genomic DNA; TCR beta CDR3 amplified in two multiplex PCR rounds. First-round PCR amplification was performed with primers specific to each TRBV and TRBJ gene. MiXCR, applied by TCRdb to the multiplex PCR reads, yields one record per CDR3 protein. The sample lists 51,000 or so distinct CDR3 sequences, approximately 35% seen once, with 8% to 10% in the top ten. This specimen consisted of PBMCs, obtained before or after stereotactic body radiation therapy (not recorded which). The receptors come from a donor at least 50 years old with non-small cell lung cancer.

Comments on this clonotype: One base separates it from a far larger clone, so it is likely a read error. In DNA, the CDR3 is TGTGCCAGCAGTTGGACTAGCTGGAAGGATACGCAGTATTTT. Its translation: CASSWTSWKDTQYF. The chain has TRBV6-2 or TRBV6-3 and TRBJ2-3, with TRBD2 identical over 8 bases. Germline values: CDR1 MNHEY, CDR2 SVGEGT. The CDR3 loop spans 14 amino acids. V shed 4 bases and J 6 bases; nucleotides not matched to a gene: 6.

Only a few counts were recorded for this clonotype. A clone one base away is much larger, so this may be a read error. V is TRBV6-4 and J is TRBJ1-2; D gene uncertain. This CDR3 contains 15 residues. Trimming left V 7 bases short and J 1 base short, with 16 bases between. Looked up from germline, CDR1 is MRHNA and CDR2 is SNTAGT. The CDR3, as DNA: TGTGCCAGCAAAGCGGCTCCTCATGATAACTATGGCTACACCTTC. This codes for CASKAAPHDNYGYTF.

This clonotype was counted a single time. A much larger clone lies a single base off, so this may be a read error. The chain employs TRBV6-1 and TRBJ1-4; weak D call: TRBD1 (6 bases). The CDR3 is made up of 14 amino acids. CDR1 and CDR2 from the germline V gene are MNHNS and SASEGT. V shed 7 bases and J shed 8 bases, with 17 bases lying between them. The DNA of the CDR3 is TGTGCCAGCAAAATCCGACAGGATGGAGAAAAACTGTTTTTT. It encodes CASKIRQDGEKLFF.

A note on this clonotype: A much larger clone differs from this one at a single base, so this may be a read error. The V call is TRBV18, the J call TRBJ1-5; TRBD1 matches 9 bases. The CDR3 contains 17 residues. From germline, CDR1 is KGHSH and CDR2 LQKENI. J gave up 2 bases and V 4 bases, and 9 bases lay outside the gene matches. This CDR3 is CASSHAWDRDGNQPQHF. The CDR3 nucleotides read TGTGCCAGCTCACACGCGTGGGACAGGGACGGCAATCAGCCCCAGCATTTT.

This clonotype was observed many times. The gene calls are TRBV4-1 and TRBJ2-1; a possible D gene is TRBD1 (6 bases). Trimming took 1 base from V and 1 from J, leaving 14 bases between them. Germline-derived CDR1 and CDR2 are MGHRA and YSYEKL. The CDR3 loop spans 17 amino acids. The CDR3: CASSQGLGTKSYNEQFF. CDR3 bases: TGCGCCAGCAGCCAAGGTTTAGGGACAAAGTCCTACAATGAGCAGTTCTTC.

This clonotype showed up many times. The rearrangement joins TRBV20-1 to TRBJ2-7, with 13 nucleotides matching TRBD2. The CDR3 is 14 amino acids. The germline gives CDR1 DFQATT, CDR2 SNEGSKA (reference sequence). The ends lost 0 bases at V and 9 bases at J; junction bases unmatched: 5. As DNA, the CDR3 is TGCAGTGCTAGAGACCCCGGGACTAGCGGGATGCAGTACTTC. This translates into CSARDPGTSGMQYF.

Turning to this clonotype: It may be a read error: a sequence one base away is much more abundant. The chain combines TRBV28 with TRBJ1-2, with D maybe TRBD1 (5 bases). The germline V and J ends were trimmed by 10 bases and 4 bases, with 10 bases remaining between them. This CDR3 contains 11 residues. Germline CDR1 reads MDHEN; CDR2 reads SYDVKM. For the CDR3, the DNA is TGTGCCAACTGGGGGGGCTATGGCTACACCTTC. Protein: CANWGGYGYTF.

This clonotype was picked up many times. The J gene is TRBJ2-2, the V gene TRBV19, with a tentative D call TRBD1 (6 bases). Germline V gene sequence: CDR1 LNHDA, CDR2 SQIVND (reference sequence). V lost 7 bases and J lost 4, with 13 bases in between. The CDR3 totals 14 residues. This CDR3 is CASMGTGSTGELFF. The DNA for the CDR3 is TGTGCCAGTATGGGCACAGGGTCCACCGGGGAGCTGTTTTTT.

There are many counts of this clonotype. The genes are TRBV6-1 and TRBJ2-1; 8 nucleotides align to TRBD1. Germline CDR1 MNHNS, CDR2 SASEGT. V trimming: 8 bases; J trimming: 4 bases; junction bases outside the gene matches: 7. This CDR3 has 14 residues. In DNA form, the CDR3 reads TGTGCCAGCTTTGGTACAGGGGGTTACAATGAGCAGTTCTTC. This translates into CASFGTGGYNEQFF.

In the case of this clonotype: With only one base between it and a far larger clone, this is likely a read error. The rearrangement uses TRBV4-1 and TRBJ2-4; 8 bases are a match to TRBD2. The DNA end lines up better with TRBJ2-1; the J call may be wrong. The CDR3 loop spans 16 amino acids. CDR1 and CDR2 from the germline V gene are MGHRA and YSYEKL. The CDR3 sequence is CASSRALAGMGGEQFF. The CDR3 DNA reads TGCGCCAGCAGCCGAGCCCTAGCGGGTATGGGGGGTGAGCAGTTCTTC.

Concerning this clonotype itself: A far larger clone lies a single base away; this is likely a read error. The rearrangement uses TRBV11-2 and TRBJ2-7; 8 nucleotides align to TRBD2. Germline values: CDR1 SGHAT, CDR2 FQNNGV. The CDR3 consists of 17 residues. V was clipped by 3 bases and J by 5 bases; unmatched bases: 15. The CDR3 is CASSFVSAGGKAHEQYF. In nucleotides, the CDR3 is TGTGCCAGCAGCTTCGTGTCGGCGGGAGGTAAGGCCCACGAGCAGTACTTC.

About this clonotype itself: A read error is possible here, since a much larger clone lies one base away. The chain joins TRBV28 to TRBJ1-1, with D uncertain. From germline, CDR1 is MDHEN and CDR2 SYDVKM. Trimming removed 6 bases at V and 9 bases at J, with 11 bases between. The CDR3 spans 11 residues. The chain's CDR3 is CASSALSKAFF. The CDR3 nucleotides are TGTGCCAGCAGCGCATTGTCTAAAGCTTTCTTT.

This chain joins TRBV19 and TRBJ2-1, with 9 positions matching TRBD1. The length of the CDR3 is 14 residues. Germline CDR1 reads LNHDA; CDR2 reads SQIVND (reference sequence). The junction had 4 bases not matched to a gene; V was cut back by 4 bases and J by 6 bases. The CDR3 coding sequence is TGTGCCAGTAGTAGGGACAGGGTGGCCAATGAGCAGTTCTTC. Protein sequence: CASSRDRVANEQFF.

This clonotype was found many times. V usage is TRBV5-6 and J usage is TRBJ2-5; D is perhaps TRBD1 (6 bases). The CDR3 consists of 14 residues. The germline CDR1 and CDR2 sequences are SGHDT and YYEEEE. The V end was cut by 0 bases, the J end by 3 bases, with 9 bases between. The CDR3 nucleotides are TGTGCCAGCAGCTTGGGGCCAGGGGAAGAGACCCAGTACTTC. It encodes CASSLGPGEETQYF.

Worth noting for this clonotype: This may come from a read error, since a much larger clone is one base off. The chain employs TRBV12-3 or TRBV12-4 and TRBJ1-1; 8 bases map to TRBD1. This CDR3 comprises 14 residues. Losses at the gene ends were 7 bases for V and 4 bases for J; bases not matched to a gene: 8. The CDR3 nucleotides are TGTGCCAGCAAGAAGACAGGGGACGGCACTGAAGCTTTCTTT. This codes for CASKKTGDGTEAFF.

There are many counts of this clonotype. The chain is built from TRBV29-1 and TRBJ2-7; 8 nucleotides match TRBD1. The CDR3 spans 12 residues. Germline-derived CDR1 and CDR2 are SQVTM and ANQGSEA. Losses at the gene ends were 4 bases for V and 9 bases for J; bases not matched to a gene: 8. This chain's CDR3 is CSVATGTGGQYF. In DNA, the CDR3 is TGCAGCGTTGCGACCGGGACAGGCGGGCAGTACTTC.

This clonotype was recorded many times. J is TRBJ2-7 and V is TRBV5-1; D is unresolved. The V gene lost 0 bases and the J gene lost 3 bases, with 13 bases spanning the gap. The V gene's germline CDR1 is SGHRS and CDR2 YFSETQ. The CDR3 has 15 amino acids. The CDR3 DNA reads as TGCGCCAGCAGCTTGGTTCCAGCACAATTCTACGAGCAGTACTTC. It codes for CASSLVPAQFYEQYF.

In the case of this clonotype: One end of the junction fails to match germline, which may point to a read error. The rearrangement joins TRBV4-3 to TRBJ1-2; D might be TRBD1 (6 bases). Germline values: CDR1 LGHNA, CDR2 YSLEER. The CDR3 contains 14 residues. The CDR3 region has the DNA TGCGCCAGCAGCCCAGGAAGGACAGTCTATGGCTGCACCTTC. It codes for CASSPGRTVYGCTF.

This clonotype was observed a single time. A far larger clone is just one base off, so this is likely a read error. This sequence joins TRBV6-9 and TRBJ2-1; no definite D call. The CDR3 runs 12 residues. Looked up from germline, CDR1 is MNHGY and CDR2 is SVAAGI. CDR3 sequence (DNA): TGTGCCAGCAGTTACACAACCAATGATCAGTTCTTC. The encoded protein is CASSYTTNDQFF.

This clonotype was found many times. One end of the junction fails to match germline, which may point to a read error. V usage is TRBV7-9 and J usage is TRBJ2-2, with a weak D call TRBD2 (5 bases). The CDR3 is made up of 15 amino acids. Germline CDR1 reads SEHNR; CDR2 reads FQNEAQ (reference sequence). The CDR3 DNA reads as TGTGCCACCAGCTTAAGCGGTCTCAACACCGGGGAGCTGTTTTTT. Its protein product is CATSLSGLNTGELFF.

This clonotype was seen once. The chain employs TRBV5-1 and TRBJ1-2, with D possibly being TRBD1 (5 bases). This CDR3 spans 16 amino acids. Germline V gives CDR1 SGHRS, CDR2 YFSETQ. Between the trimmed V and J ends, which lost 5 bases and 5 bases, there was a span of 22 bases. The CDR3 is CASSFSAAGSVYGYTF. The CDR3 coding sequence is TGCGCCAGCAGTTTCAGTGCGGCAGGGTCCGTTTATGGCTACACCTTC.

CDR3 loop: CAWSVGESGELFF. In nucleotides, the CDR3 is TGTGCCTGGAGTGTTGGGGAGTCCGGGGAGCTGTTTTTT. V is TRBV30 and J is TRBJ2-2; perhaps TRBD2 as D (5 bases). The germline V and J ends were trimmed by 0 bases and 6 bases, with 8 bases remaining between them. The CDR3 is 13 amino acids. Germline CDR1 and CDR2: GTSNPN and SVGIG (reference sequence). The whole variable domain, filled in from reference TRBV30 and TRBJ2-2, reads SQTIHQWPATLVQPVGSPLSLECTVEGTSNPNLYWYRQAAGRGLQLLFYSVGIGQISSEVPQNLSASRPQDRQFILSSKKLLLSDSGFYLCAWSVGESGELFFGEGSRLTVL.

The count of this clonotype is one. One junction end disagrees with the germline gene, perhaps due to a read error. The chain joins TRBV2 to TRBJ1-2, with TRBD1 identical over 7 bases. This CDR3 has 13 amino acids. CDR1 SNHLY and CDR2 FYNNEI come from the germline V gene. CDR3 sequence: CAISEHGQDGYTF. The DNA for the CDR3 is TGTGCCATCAGTGAACATGGACAGGACGGCTACACCTTC.

Turning to this clonotype: Since a much larger clone is just one base distant, this may be a read error. The rearrangement joins TRBV2 to TRBJ2-7; D is uncertain. Deletions cut 5 bases from V and 4 bases from J, with 9 bases between. Germline V gives CDR1 SNHLY, CDR2 FYNNEI. CDR3 size: 12 residues. This CDR3 reads CASSSTGYEQYF. The CDR3 region has the DNA TGTGCCAGCAGTTCAACTGGTTACGAGCAGTACTTC.

A note on this clonotype: Mismatch with germline at one junction end may stem from a read error. The chain couples TRBV7-2 to TRBJ2-3; D unresolved. CDR3 length: 14 amino acids. CDR1 is SGHTA and CDR2 is FQGNSA in the germline V gene. CDR3 DNA: TGTGCCAGCAGATTCGGATTAGTTTCAGATAAGCAGTATTTT. Protein sequence: CASRFGLVSDKQYF. Filled out from reference TRBV7-2 and TRBJ2-3, the complete variable domain reads GAGVSQSPSNKVTEKGKDVELRCDPISGHTALYWYRQSLGQGLEFLIYFQGNSAPDKSGLPSDRFSAERTGGSVSTLTIQRTQQEDSAVYLCASRFGLVSDKQYFGPGTRLTVL.

This clonotype was counted between two and nine times. Since a much larger clone is just one base distant, this may be a read error. The V gene is TRBV7-2, the J gene TRBJ1-1, with TRBD1 matching over 9 bases. J was trimmed by 4 bases and V by 5 bases; bases with no gene match: 11. Germline V gene data show CDR1 as SGHTA and CDR2 as FQGNSA. This CDR3 has 16 amino acids. The CDR3 spells CASSLQGASWGTEAFF. The CDR3 DNA is TGTGCCAGCAGCCTACAGGGGGCATCCTGGGGCACTGAAGCTTTCTTT.

This clonotype was recorded many times. J is TRBJ1-1 and V is TRBV30, with 7 bases matching TRBD1. The CDR3 spans 11 residues. After removal of 4 bases from V and 10 bases from J, the junction contained 6 bases not matched to a gene. CDR1 is GTSNPN and CDR2 is SVGIG in the germline V gene (reference sequence). The CDR3 sequence is CAWNHGTAAFF. In DNA form, the CDR3 reads TGTGCCTGGAATCACGGGACAGCAGCTTTCTTT. The full variable domain, rest sourced from reference TRBV30 and TRBJ1-1, is SQTIHQWPATLVQPVGSPLSLECTVEGTSNPNLYWYRQAAGRGLQLLFYSVGIGQISSEVPQNLSASRPQDRQFILSSKKLLLSDSGFYLCAWNHGTAAFFGQGTRLTVV.

This clonotype has at least ten counts. The CDR3 nucleotides read TGTGCCAGCAGTCGCACTAGCGGGAGCTCCTACGAGCAGTACTTC. This codes for CASSRTSGSSYEQYF. V usage is TRBV12-3 or TRBV12-4 and J usage is TRBJ2-7, with 11 positions matching TRBD2. The CDR3 loop spans 15 amino acids. Trimming at V came to 5 bases and at J to 0 bases, leaving 3 bases not matched to a gene.